This T cell receptor (beta chain) was sequenced in a study of blood T cell repertoires in COVID-19. Sequenced by immunoSEQ multiplex PCR; TCRdb stores in-frame clones only, minus some. The sample has 350,000 or so clones; around nine tenths are singletons. The material sequenced was peripheral blood. This TCR was recovered from a woman aged 60-75 years with COVID-19, enrolled during active disease.

The chain's CDR3 is CASSLGGQGAYEQYF. The CDR3 DNA reads as TGTGCCAGCAGCTTAGGCGGGCAGGGGGCTTACGAGCAGTACTTC. V usage is TRBV7-3 and J usage is TRBJ2-7, with 8 bases aligning to TRBD1. V was clipped by 2 bases and J by 4 bases; unmatched bases: 7. Germline V gives CDR1 SGHTA, CDR2 FQGTGA. This CDR3 region has 15 residues.